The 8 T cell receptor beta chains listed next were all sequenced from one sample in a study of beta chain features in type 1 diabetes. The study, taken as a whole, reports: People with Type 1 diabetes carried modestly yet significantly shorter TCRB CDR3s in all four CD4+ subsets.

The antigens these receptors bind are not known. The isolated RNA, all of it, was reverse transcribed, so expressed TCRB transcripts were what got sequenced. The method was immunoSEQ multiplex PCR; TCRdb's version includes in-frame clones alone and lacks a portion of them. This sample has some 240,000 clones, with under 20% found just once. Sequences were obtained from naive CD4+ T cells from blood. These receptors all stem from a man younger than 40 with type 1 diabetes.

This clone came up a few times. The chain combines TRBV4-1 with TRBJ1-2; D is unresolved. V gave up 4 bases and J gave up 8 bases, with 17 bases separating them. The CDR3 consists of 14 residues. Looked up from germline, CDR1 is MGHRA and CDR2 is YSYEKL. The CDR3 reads CASSPGPTPEGYTF. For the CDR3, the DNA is TGCGCCAGCAGCCCAGGACCTACTCCGGAAGGCTACACCTTC.

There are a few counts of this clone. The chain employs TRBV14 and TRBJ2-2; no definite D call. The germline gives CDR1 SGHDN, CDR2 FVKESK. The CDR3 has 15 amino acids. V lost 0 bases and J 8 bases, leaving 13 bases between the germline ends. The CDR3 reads CASSQDRLPSGELFF. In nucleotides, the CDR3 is TGTGCCAGCAGCCAAGATCGGCTACCGTCGGGGGAGCTGTTTTTT.

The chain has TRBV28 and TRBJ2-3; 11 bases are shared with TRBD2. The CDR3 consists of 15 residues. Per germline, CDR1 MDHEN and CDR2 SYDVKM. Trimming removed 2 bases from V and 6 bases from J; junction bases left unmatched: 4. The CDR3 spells CASSLGLAGGDTQYF. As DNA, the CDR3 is TGTGCCAGCAGTTTAGGACTAGCGGGCGGGGATACGCAGTATTTT.

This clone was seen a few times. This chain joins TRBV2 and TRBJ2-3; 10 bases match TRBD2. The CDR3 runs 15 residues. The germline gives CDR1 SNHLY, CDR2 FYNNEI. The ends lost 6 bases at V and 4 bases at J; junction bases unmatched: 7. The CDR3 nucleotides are TGTGCCAGCAGCCCTTCGAGCGGGAGGGCAGATACGCAGTATTTT. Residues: CASSPSSGRADTQYF.

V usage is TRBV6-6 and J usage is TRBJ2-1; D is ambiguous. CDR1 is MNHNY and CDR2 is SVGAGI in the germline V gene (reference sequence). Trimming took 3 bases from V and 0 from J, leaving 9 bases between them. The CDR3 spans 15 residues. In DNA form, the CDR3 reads TGTGCCAGCAGTTATGGGCGGAGCTCCTACAATGAGCAGTTCTTC. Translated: CASSYGRSSYNEQFF.

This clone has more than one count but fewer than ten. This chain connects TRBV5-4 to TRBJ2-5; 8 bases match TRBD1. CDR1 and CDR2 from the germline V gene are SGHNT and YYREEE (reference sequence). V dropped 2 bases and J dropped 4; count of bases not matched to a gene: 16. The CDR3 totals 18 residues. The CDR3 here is CASSFRIHGQGKGETQYF. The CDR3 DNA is TGTGCCAGCAGCTTCAGGATCCATGGACAGGGCAAAGGAGAGACCCAGTACTTC.

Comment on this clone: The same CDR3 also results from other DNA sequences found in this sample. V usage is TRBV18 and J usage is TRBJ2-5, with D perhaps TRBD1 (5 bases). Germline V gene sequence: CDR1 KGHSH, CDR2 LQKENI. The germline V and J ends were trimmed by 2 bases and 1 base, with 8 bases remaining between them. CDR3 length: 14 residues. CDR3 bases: TGTGCCAGCTCACCAGGACAAAGCCAAGAGACCCAGTACTTC. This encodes CASSPGQSQETQYF.

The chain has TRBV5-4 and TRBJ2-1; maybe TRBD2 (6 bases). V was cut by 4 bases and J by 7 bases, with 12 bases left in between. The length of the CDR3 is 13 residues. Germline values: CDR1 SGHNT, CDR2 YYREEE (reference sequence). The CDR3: CASSEFAGNEQFF. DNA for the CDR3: TGTGCCAGCAGCGAATTCGCGGGAAATGAGCAGTTCTTC.